Sequencing of this T cell receptor (beta chain) was carried out in a study of T cells after yellow fever vaccination. The germline CDR1 and CDR2 sequences are MGHRA and YSYEKL. The V and J ends lost 5 bases and 2 bases respectively, with 15 bases between them. This CDR3 comprises 15 residues. MiXCR, run by TCRdb on the 5' RACE reads, gives a single entry per CDR3 protein. This table holds 200,000 to 300,000 distinct CDR3 sequences, over 3% found once. The TCR was taken from a young man who received the YFV17D yellow fever vaccine. The sample in question was PBMCs, obtained 15 days after the yellow fever booster vaccination. J is TRBJ1-2 and V is TRBV4-1, with TRBD1 as a possible D gene (6 bases). CDR3 sequence: CASSSLTGPNYGYTF. The CDR3 DNA reads as TGCGCCAGCAGCTCCCTGACAGGCCCCAACTATGGCTACACCTTC.